The clone carrying this T cell receptor beta chain was observed a few times. Its matching antigen is unknown. The data originate from a study of shared clonotypes between healthy human individuals. Study context: Three plates were used per donor for CD4 naive, three for CD4 memory, two for CD8 naive and one for CD8 memory. The study's findings and limits: Only blood underwent sampling, and tissue repertoires likely differ. It was the few donors that limited the genetic and exposure-history diversity represented.

Sequenced by immunoSEQ multiplex PCR; TCRdb stores in-frame clones only, minus some. This sample has 2 million to 3 million clones, with roughly 93% found just once. This TCR was recovered from a man younger than 35 in good health. Some clones in this sample may be carry-over from other donors' samples. Material: naive CD4+ T cells from PBMCs. The sample's subset: CD45RA+ positively selected.

As DNA, the CDR3 is TGTGCCAGCAGCTCGTCACCGGGCTCCGACACTGAAGCTTTCTTT. Protein: CASSSSPGSDTEAFF. The chain carries TRBV5-4 and TRBJ1-1; D gene ambiguous. This CDR3 contains 15 residues. V was trimmed by 3 bases and J by 3 bases, leaving 15 bases between them. CDR1 SGHNT and CDR2 YYREEE come from the germline V gene (reference sequence).